These 31 T cell receptor beta chains came from one sample sequenced in a study of cytomegalovirus exposure and HLA in healthy donors. Primers: 60 Vbeta forward and 13 Jbeta reverse. This table comes from immunoSEQ multiplex PCR, and its TCRdb copy is limited to in-frame clones, with some not included. Altogether 55,000 to 80,000 clones are present, about 81% being singletons, with the ten largest covering approximately 5%. The sequenced sample consisted of PBMCs. These receptors originate from a woman younger than 45 in good health and CMV-seronegative.

This clone has only a few counts. The CDR3 protein is CSASVGGDEKLFF. The CDR3 DNA sequence: TGCAGCGCATCTGTGGGGGGGGATGAAAAACTGTTTTTT. V usage is TRBV29-1 and J usage is TRBJ1-4; maybe TRBD1 (5 bases). CDR1 is SQVTM, CDR2 ANQGSEA, per germline. The CDR3 is 13 amino acids. V was cut by 7 bases and J by 6 bases, with 15 bases left in between.

This clone was seen only once. The chain uses TRBV27 and TRBJ2-3; possible D gene TRBD1, 5 bases. Germline V lookup: CDR1 MNHEY, CDR2 SMNVEV (reference sequence). V was trimmed by 2 bases and J by 4 bases, leaving 10 bases between them. CDR3 length equals 14 residues. CDR3 residues: CASSLGSGSDTQYF. The CDR3 nucleotides are TGTGCCAGCAGTTTAGGCTCAGGGTCAGATACGCAGTATTTT.

This chain links TRBV5-1 with TRBJ2-2; tentatively, D is TRBD1 (6 bases). Trimming took off 3 bases at V and 6 bases at J, with 15 bases between the two ends. Looked up from germline, CDR1 is SGHRS and CDR2 is YFSETQ. CDR3 length equals 15 residues. The CDR3 protein is CASSSNTGLPGELFF. DNA of the CDR3: TGCGCCAGCAGCTCCAATACAGGGTTACCCGGGGAGCTGTTTTTT.

The chain recombines TRBV2 with TRBJ1-5; D is perhaps TRBD1 (5 bases). Trimming left V 7 bases short and J 6 bases short, with 16 bases between. Germline CDR1 reads SNHLY; CDR2 reads FYNNEI. The CDR3 sequence is 14 residues long. CDR3 loop: CASTQVQGGQPQHF. CDR3 nucleotide sequence: TGTGCCAGCACCCAGGTTCAGGGAGGTCAGCCCCAGCATTTT.

The gene calls are TRBV19 and TRBJ2-3, with 8 positions matching TRBD1. The CDR3 length is 14 residues. J was trimmed by 6 bases and V by 4 bases; bases with no gene match: 6. Germline V gives CDR1 LNHDA, CDR2 SQIVND (reference sequence). The CDR3: CASSTGQGTDTQYF. DNA of the CDR3: TGTGCCAGTAGTACAGGACAGGGAACGGATACGCAGTATTTT. Full variable domain (remainder filled in from reference TRBV19 and TRBJ2-3): DGGITQSPKYLFRKEGQNVTLSCEQNLNHDAMYWYRQDPGQGLRLIYYSQIVNDFQKGDIAEGYSVSREKKESFPLTVTSAQKNPTAFYLCASSTGQGTDTQYFGPGTRLTVL.

The chain couples TRBV6-1 to TRBJ1-5, with TRBD1 as a possible D gene (5 bases). From germline, CDR1 is MNHNS and CDR2 SASEGT. V was trimmed by 0 bases and J by 7 bases, leaving 13 bases between them. This CDR3 comprises 15 residues. CDR3 nucleotide sequence: TGTGCCAGCAGTGAAGCAGGGGCAGGGAGGCAGCCCCAGCATTTT. Encoded protein: CASSEAGAGRQPQHF.

Remarks on this clone: Other DNA sequences in this specimen translate into the identical CDR3. V is TRBV29-1 and J is TRBJ2-7; 7 bases are a match to TRBD2. Germline CDR1 and CDR2: SQVTM and ANQGSEA. The CDR3 loop spans 15 amino acids. With V trimmed by 4 bases and J by 2 bases, 11 bases remained unmatched. CDR3 amino acids: CSVVLAGETAYEQYF. The CDR3 DNA reads TGCAGCGTTGTTTTGGCGGGAGAAACGGCCTACGAGCAGTACTTC.

The chain uses TRBV11-2 and TRBJ1-2; 9 bases align to TRBD1. Looked up from germline, CDR1 is SGHAT and CDR2 is FQNNGV. V trimming: 5 bases; J trimming: 3 bases; junction bases outside the gene matches: 7. The CDR3 is 15 residues long. The CDR3 region has the DNA TGTGCCAGCAGCGACTACAGGGGGCGCGACTATGGCTACACCTTC. Translating gives CASSDYRGRDYGYTF.

The CDR3 reads CASSESSSGRWYEQYV. DNA of the CDR3: TGTGCCAGCAGTGAATCGAGTAGCGGGAGGTGGTACGAGCAGTACGTC. V gene TRBV6-1 combines with J gene TRBJ2-7, with 10 bases identical to TRBD2. Germline lookup yields CDR1 MNHNS and CDR2 SASEGT. The V segment lost 2 bases and the J segment 4 bases; nucleotides outside the gene matches: 8. The CDR3 runs to 16 residues.

The genes are TRBV6-1 and TRBJ2-7; D is undetermined. Germline V gives CDR1 MNHNS, CDR2 SASEGT. This CDR3 contains 15 residues. V was shortened by 6 bases and J by 0 bases, with 15 bases between the two germline ends. This CDR3 reads CASSLWVSSSYEQYF. The CDR3 nucleotides are TGTGCCAGCAGCCTTTGGGTGTCTAGCTCCTACGAGCAGTACTTC.

V is TRBV19 and J is TRBJ2-3, with D unresolved. Germline V lookup: CDR1 LNHDA, CDR2 SQIVND (reference sequence). The CDR3 is 13 amino acids. The V and J ends lost 3 bases and 2 bases respectively, with 6 bases between them. As DNA, the CDR3 is TGTGCCAGTAGTATCCTCTACACAGATACGCAGTATTTT. Amino acid sequence: CASSILYTDTQYF.

This clone is a singleton in its sample. The chain recombines TRBV28 with TRBJ2-7, with TRBD1 matching over 11 bases. The junction had 9 bases not matched to a gene; V was cut back by 2 bases and J by 0 bases. The CDR3 covers 18 residues. Germline CDR1 and CDR2: MDHEN and SYDVKM. The CDR3 nucleotides are TGTGCCAGCAGTTTAGTCCTTAAAGGGACAGGGGGCTCCTACGAGCAGTACGTC. Residues: CASSLVLKGTGGSYEQYV.

This chain uses TRBV7-2 with TRBJ2-7; D is possibly TRBD2 (6 bases). CDR3 length equals 16 residues. Per germline, CDR1 SGHTA and CDR2 FQGNSA. With 4 bases removed from V and 3 bases from J, the gap between germline ends came to 19 bases. The CDR3 DNA reads as TGTGCCAGCAGCTCGGGAGATAAAGGGAGTTTCTACGAGCAGTACTTC. Protein: CASSSGDKGSFYEQYF.

In its sample, this clone ranks as medium-sized. This chain connects TRBV5-6 to TRBJ2-2; the match to TRBD2 covers 7 bases. The CDR3 has 15 residues. With V trimmed by 2 bases and J by 4 bases, 5 bases remained unmatched. Germline CDR1 and CDR2: SGHDT and YYEEEE. The CDR3 region is CASSFSAGPTGELFF. The CDR3 bases are TGTGCCAGCAGCTTTTCAGCGGGACCCACCGGGGAGCTGTTTTTT.

This clone showed up just a few times. The gene calls are TRBV27 and TRBJ2-3; 9 positions agree with TRBD2. CDR3 length equals 15 residues. V lost 3 bases to trimming and J lost 4 bases; unmatched junction nucleotides: 5. The germline V gene encodes CDR1 MNHEY and CDR2 SMNVEV (reference sequence). The CDR3 DNA reads TGTGCCAGCAGTTTCAGCGGGGGGTGGGCAGATACGCAGTATTTT. Translation: CASSFSGGWADTQYF.

This rearrangement joins TRBV27 to TRBJ2-1; D is perhaps TRBD2 (6 bases). Germline CDR1 reads MNHEY; CDR2 reads SMNVEV (reference sequence). The CDR3 sequence is 12 residues long. V lost 4 bases and J lost 13, with 14 bases in between. CDR3 in DNA: TGTGCCAGCAGTTCTGGACTACTAAACCAGTTCTTC. The encoded protein is CASSSGLLNQFF.

The chain has TRBV4-3 and TRBJ1-1, with a tentative D call TRBD1 (5 bases). Trimming took off 1 base at V and 0 bases at J, with 9 bases between the two ends. Germline V gene data show CDR1 as LGHNA and CDR2 as YSLEER. The CDR3 contains 15 residues. The CDR3 DNA reads TGCGCCAGCAGCCAAGTAGGGGACTTGAACACTGAAGCTTTCTTT. It translates to CASSQVGDLNTEAFF.

The genes are TRBV30 and TRBJ2-1, with D unclear. The CDR3 has 14 residues. V lost 0 bases, J lost 1 base, and 7 bases lay in between. In germline, CDR1 is GTSNPN, CDR2 SVGIG (reference sequence). The CDR3 DNA follows: TGTGCCTGGAGTGTATCTAGGTCCTACAATGAGCAGTTCTTC. Protein product: CAWSVSRSYNEQFF.

The chain employs TRBV29-1 and TRBJ1-3; D is unclear. V dropped 4 bases and J dropped 3 bases, with 16 bases sitting between them. This CDR3 is built from 15 residues. Germline V gives CDR1 SQVTM, CDR2 ANQGSEA. This CDR3 reads CSVVKVLEDGNTIYF. The CDR3 DNA reads TGCAGCGTTGTCAAAGTCCTAGAAGATGGAAACACCATATATTTT.

The chain has TRBV2 and TRBJ2-5, with unresolved D. V was trimmed by 8 bases and J by 4 bases, leaving 11 bases between them. The germline V gene has CDR1 SNHLY and CDR2 FYNNEI. The CDR3 is 12 amino acids. The CDR3 is CASHYLGETQYF. The CDR3 bases are TGTGCCAGCCACTACCTCGGAGAGACCCAGTACTTC.

The J gene is TRBJ2-1, the V gene TRBV19; 13 positions match TRBD2. Per germline, CDR1 LNHDA and CDR2 SQIVND (reference sequence). This CDR3 region has 16 residues. After removal of 5 bases from V and 6 bases from J, the junction contained 7 bases not matched to a gene. The CDR3 bases are TGTGCCAGTAGTCTAACGGGACTAGCGGGACTCAATGAGCAGTTCTTC. Protein sequence: CASSLTGLAGLNEQFF.

The chain joins TRBV6-5 to TRBJ1-1; 7 bases agree with TRBD1. The CDR3 is made up of 13 amino acids. With V trimmed by 4 bases and J by 5 bases, 4 bases remained unmatched. Germline CDR1 MNHEY, CDR2 SVGAGI. Here the CDR3 reads CASSFGTVTEAFF. The CDR3 region has the DNA TGTGCCAGCAGTTTTGGGACAGTGACTGAAGCTTTCTTT.

In the case of this clone: Distinct nucleotide sequences in the sample also encode this CDR3. The chain carries TRBV7-9 and TRBJ1-1; D is unclear. Trimming took 1 base from V and 4 from J, leaving 4 bases between them. Germline CDR1 and CDR2: SEHNR and FQNEAQ (reference sequence). This CDR3 contains 12 residues. The CDR3 loop reads CASSLGSTEAFF. The CDR3 nucleotides are TGTGCCAGCAGCTTAGGTAGCACTGAAGCTTTCTTT.

In this sample, this clone turned up once. The chain links TRBV5-4 to TRBJ2-5; D unclear. In germline, CDR1 is SGHNT, CDR2 YYREEE (reference sequence). CDR3 size: 14 residues. V was cut by 4 bases and J by 4 bases, with 14 bases left in between. CDR3 nucleotide sequence: TGTGCCAGCAGCCCAAATGGGCTCCCAGAGACCCAGTACTTC. Its translation is CASSPNGLPETQYF. The full variable domain, rest sourced from reference TRBV5-4 and TRBJ2-5, is ETGVTQSPTHLIKTRGQQVTLRCSSQSGHNTVSWYQQALGQGPQFIFQYYREEENGRGNFPPRFSGLQFPNYSSELNVNALELDDSALYLCASSPNGLPETQYFGPGTRLLVL.

This clone turned up a few times. The chain employs TRBV6-5 and TRBJ2-5; 12 bases align to TRBD1. Germline V lookup: CDR1 MNHEY, CDR2 SVGAGI. After removal of 2 bases from V and 5 bases from J, the junction contained 6 bases not matched to a gene. This CDR3 has 16 amino acids. CDR3: CASSYPGQGAGETQYF. The CDR3 DNA reads TGTGCCAGCAGTTACCCGGGACAGGGGGCCGGGGAGACCCAGTACTTC.

This clone was observed a handful of times. This rearrangement joins TRBV6-1 to TRBJ2-2, with a weak D call TRBD1 (6 bases). Germline loops: CDR1 MNHNS, CDR2 SASEGT. V shed 1 base and J shed 6 bases, with 15 bases lying between them. The CDR3 sequence is 16 residues long. For the CDR3, the DNA is TGTGCCAGCAGTGAAGAATTGAACAGGGTCGCCGGGGAGCTGTTTTTT. Protein: CASSEELNRVAGELFF.

This clone turned up a few times. V is TRBV5-5 and J is TRBJ2-1, with 7 bases matching TRBD1. V lost 4 bases, J lost 15 bases, and 7 bases stayed unmatched. CDR3 length: 11 amino acids. CDR1 is SGHKS and CDR2 is YYEKEE in the germline V gene (reference sequence). CDR3 amino acids: CASSPGGAWFF. In nucleotides, the CDR3 is TGTGCCAGCAGCCCAGGGGGAGCCTGGTTCTTC.

V is TRBV6-5 and J is TRBJ1-2; D is ambiguous. The ends were cut back, 0 bases at V and 7 bases at J, with 12 bases in the middle. The CDR3 has 14 residues. Germline lookup yields CDR1 MNHEY and CDR2 SVGAGI. CDR3 loop: CASSYSKSLSGYTF. The CDR3 DNA follows: TGTGCCAGCAGTTACTCGAAGTCCCTCAGTGGCTACACCTTC.

This clone was found once. This chain joins TRBV9 and TRBJ2-5; no firm D call. The V gene lost 0 bases and the J gene lost 4 bases, with 7 bases spanning the gap. Germline V gives CDR1 SGDLS, CDR2 YYNGEE. The CDR3 spans 13 residues. The CDR3 here is CASSVDWLETQYF. The CDR3, as DNA: TGTGCCAGCAGCGTAGACTGGTTAGAGACCCAGTACTTC.

This chain links TRBV7-6 with TRBJ2-1; possibly TRBD1 for D (6 bases). Germline CDR1 is SGHVS and CDR2 is FNYEAQ. The CDR3 length is 17 residues. Trimming took off 0 bases at V and 2 bases at J, with 14 bases between the two ends. The CDR3 reads CASSLAVGQWPYNEQFF. The CDR3 region has the DNA TGTGCCAGCAGCTTAGCGGTAGGACAGTGGCCCTACAATGAGCAGTTCTTC.

This clone was observed a single time. The rearrangement uses TRBV28 and TRBJ2-2; 8 positions agree with TRBD2. Germline V gene lookup returns CDR1 MDHEN and CDR2 SYDVKM. The J segment lost 3 bases and the V segment lost 10 bases, leaving 7 bases of the junction unmatched. The CDR3 extends over 14 amino acids. CDR3 sequence: CAILGAGDTGELFF. CDR3 sequence (DNA): TGTGCCATACTAGGAGCGGGAGACACCGGGGAGCTGTTTTTT.